Below are 21 T cell receptor beta chains sequenced from a single sample in a study of vaccination effects on CD4 cells after COVID-19. Data came from immunoSEQ multiplex PCR; TCRdb stores just in-frame clones and leaves some out. The data contain around 40,000 clones, approximately 71% of them seen just once; the ten biggest clones take up 3.5% to 4.5%. Their antigen targets remain unknown. Cultured cells yielded isolated CD4+ T cells after 10 days. The input for sequencing was CD4+ T cells from PBMCs cultured without peptide, taken before COVID-19 vaccination. The source is a human donor who received a COVID-19 vaccine.

This clone showed up just a few times. This sequence joins TRBV3-1 (or the pseudogene TRBV3-2) and TRBJ1-2; D remains unclear. V was clipped by 1 base and J by 4 bases, with 7 bases between them. Germline lookup yields CDR1 LGHDT and CDR2 YNNKEL (reference sequence). The CDR3 consists of 13 residues. DNA of the CDR3: TGTGCCAGCAGCCAAGCCACAGCCTATGGCTACACCTTC. Encoded protein: CASSQATAYGYTF.

V is TRBV19 and J is TRBJ1-4, with 8 nucleotides matching TRBD1. The germline V gene has CDR1 LNHDA and CDR2 SQIVND (reference sequence). J lost 3 bases, V lost 7 bases, and 7 bases had no gene match. The CDR3 extends over 15 amino acids. In DNA form, the CDR3 reads TGTGCCAGTACCACAGGGGGTGTGTCTAATGAAAAACTGTTTTTT. Translated, it gives CASTTGGVSNEKLFF.

The J gene is TRBJ2-5, the V gene TRBV7-2; 7 bases map to TRBD1. Germline V gene sequence: CDR1 SGHTA, CDR2 FQGNSA. V shed 9 bases and J 7 bases; nucleotides not matched to a gene: 11. The CDR3 runs 13 residues. CDR3 bases: TGTGCCAGTGAGGACAGGCCGTATGGGACCCAGTACTTC. It yields the protein CASEDRPYGTQYF.

The chain recombines TRBV28 with TRBJ2-7; D gene unclear. Germline V lookup: CDR1 MDHEN, CDR2 SYDVKM. The V and J ends lost 6 bases and 4 bases respectively, with 7 bases between them. The length of the CDR3 is 11 residues. The CDR3 DNA is TGTGCCAGCAGCCAGACTTACGAGCAGTACTTC. This translates into CASSQTYEQYF. Supplemented by reference TRBV28 and TRBJ2-7, the full variable domain reads DVKVTQSSRYLVKRTGEKVFLECVQDMDHENMFWYRQDPGLGLRLIYFSYDVKMKEKGDIPEGYSVSREKKERFSLILESASTNQTSMYLCASSQTYEQYFGPGTRLTVT.

In DNA form, the CDR3 reads TGTGCCAGCAGTGAATCGCGGGTGGTGGGCTACGAGCAGTACTTC. Protein sequence: CASSESRVVGYEQYF. The chain has TRBV25-1 and TRBJ2-7, with D tentatively TRBD2 (5 bases). Trimming removed 1 base from V and 3 bases from J, with 13 bases in between. Germline V gene lookup returns CDR1 MGHDK and CDR2 SYGVNS. CDR3 length: 15 amino acids.

The rearrangement uses TRBV11-2 and TRBJ1-2; TRBD1 matches at 7 bases. The germline V gene has CDR1 SGHAT and CDR2 FQNNGV. With 1 base clipped from V and 2 bases from J, the junction kept 10 bases outside the gene matches. This CDR3 spans 17 amino acids. The CDR3: CASSLGTGQILNYGYTF. CDR3 nucleotides: TGTGCCAGCAGCTTAGGGACGGGACAGATTTTGAACTATGGCTACACCTTC. The variable domain in full, completed from reference TRBV11-2 and TRBJ1-2, reads EAGVAQSPRYKIIEKRQSVAFWCNPISGHATLYWYQQILGQGPKLLIQFQNNGVVDDSQLPKDRFSAERLKGVDSTLKIQPAKLEDSAVYLCASSLGTGQILNYGYTFGSGTRLTVV.

This rearrangement joins TRBV6-5 to TRBJ2-7; D uncertain. With 2 bases removed from V and 3 bases from J, the gap between germline ends came to 14 bases. CDR1 and CDR2 (germline): MNHEY, SVGAGI. The CDR3 consists of 15 residues. The CDR3 loop is CASSYGPLGVYEQYF. The CDR3 nucleotides are TGTGCCAGCAGTTACGGACCCCTAGGTGTCTACGAGCAGTACTTC.

The V call is TRBV3-1 (or the pseudogene TRBV3-2), the J call TRBJ1-4, with D possibly TRBD1 on 5 matching bases. Germline-derived CDR1 and CDR2 are LGHDT and YNNKEL (reference sequence). CDR3 length equals 14 residues. Trimming cost V 4 bases and J 8 bases, with 14 bases left between them. The chain's CDR3 is CASSPPGQEEKLFF. Written as DNA, the CDR3 is TGTGCCAGCAGCCCGCCAGGGCAAGAGGAAAAACTGTTTTTT.

Concerning this clone itself: The junction departs from germline at one end; a sequencing error may be responsible. V and J are TRBV18 and TRBJ2-7; possibly TRBD1 for D (6 bases). CDR1 KGHSH and CDR2 LQKENI come from the germline V gene. This CDR3 has 14 residues. The CDR3 sequence is CASSPRQDTYEQYF. CDR3 coding DNA: TGTGCCAGCTCACCACGACAGGACACCTACGAACAGTACTTC. The variable domain in full, with the rest retrieved from reference TRBV18 and TRBJ2-7, is NAGVMQNPRHLVRRRGQEARLRCSPMKGHSHVYWYRQLPEEGLKFMVYLQKENIIDESGMPKERFSAEFPKEGPSILRIQQVVRGDSAAYFCASSPRQDTYEQYFGPGTRLTVT.

This clone is classed as medium-sized (0.01 to 0.1%). The CDR3 sequence: CASSPGRIPGQPQHF. The CDR3 nucleotides are TGTGCCAGCAGTCCCGGACGGATCCCCGGGCAGCCCCAGCATTTT. V usage is TRBV27 and J usage is TRBJ1-5; the D is unclear. The V and J ends lost 5 bases and 7 bases respectively, with 18 bases between them. Germline CDR1 is MNHEY and CDR2 is SMNVEV (reference sequence). The CDR3 is 15 amino acids.

The rearrangement joins TRBV5-1 to TRBJ2-1; D might be TRBD2 (5 bases). The CDR3 consists of 14 residues. The germline CDR1 and CDR2 sequences are SGHRS and YFSETQ. The V gene lost 0 bases and the J gene lost 9 bases, with 13 bases spanning the gap. The chain's CDR3 is CASSLVDGEREQFF. DNA for the CDR3: TGCGCCAGCAGCTTGGTCGATGGGGAGCGTGAGCAGTTCTTC.

The chain combines TRBV29-1 with TRBJ2-7; 11 bases fit TRBD2. Germline values: CDR1 SQVTM, CDR2 ANQGSEA. V shed 1 base and J 6 bases; nucleotides not matched to a gene: 8. The length of the CDR3 is 15 residues. The chain's CDR3 is CSVEGEGTSGIEQYF. The CDR3 DNA follows: TGCAGCGTTGAAGGGGAAGGGACTAGCGGTATCGAGCAGTACTTC.

V usage is TRBV5-4 and J usage is TRBJ1-6, with D perhaps TRBD1 (5 bases). Trimming cost V 0 bases and J 4 bases, with 8 bases left between them. This CDR3 region has 15 residues. Per germline, CDR1 SGHNT and CDR2 YYREEE (reference sequence). CDR3 nucleotide sequence: TGTGCCAGCAGCTTGGAGGCAGGGTATAATTCACCCCTCCACTTT. Translated, it gives CASSLEAGYNSPLHF.

This sequence joins TRBV29-1 and TRBJ1-2; no clear D. V was clipped by 5 bases and J by 4 bases, with 14 bases between them. CDR3 length: 13 residues. Germline values: CDR1 SQVTM, CDR2 ANQGSEA. CDR3 in DNA: TGCAGCGTTTGGGTGGGCGGATCCTATGGCTACACCTTC. Translated: CSVWVGGSYGYTF. Together with reference TRBV29-1 and TRBJ1-2, the CDR3 gives the full variable domain: SAVISQKPSRDICQRGTSLTIQCQVDSQVTMMFWYRQQPGQSLTLIATANQGSEATYESGFVIDKFPISRPNLTFSTLTVSNMSPEDSSIYLCSVWVGGSYGYTFGSGTRLTVV.

The chain recombines TRBV19 with TRBJ1-1, with D hard to call. CDR3 size: 13 residues. V shed 7 bases and J shed 6 bases, with 15 bases lying between them. Germline V gene sequence: CDR1 LNHDA, CDR2 SQIVND (reference sequence). The CDR3 reads CASMAAVPSEAFF. The DNA for the CDR3 is TGTGCCAGTATGGCGGCAGTGCCATCTGAAGCTTTCTTT.

The chain combines TRBV11-1 with TRBJ2-5; perhaps D is TRBD1 or TRBD2 (5 bases each). V was shortened by 1 base and J by 5 bases, with 11 bases between the two germline ends. The length of the CDR3 is 14 residues. CDR1 is SGHAT and CDR2 is FQDESV in the germline V gene (reference sequence). CDR3 in amino acids: CASSLGGGRETQYF. CDR3 sequence (DNA): TGTGCCAGCAGCTTAGGTGGGGGAAGGGAGACCCAGTACTTC.

The chain couples TRBV5-4 to TRBJ2-7; a weak D match, TRBD2 (5 bases). The germline V and J ends were trimmed by 6 bases and 2 bases, with 15 bases remaining between them. This CDR3 has 14 amino acids. Germline loops: CDR1 SGHNT, CDR2 YYREEE (reference sequence). The CDR3: CASTKLEETYEQYF. CDR3 nucleotides: TGTGCCAGCACCAAATTGGAGGAGACCTACGAGCAGTACTTC.

This clone was counted once. The chain is built from TRBV5-1 and TRBJ2-2; a weak D match, TRBD2 (6 bases). V was trimmed by 0 bases and J by 4 bases, leaving 7 bases between them. The germline V gene has CDR1 SGHRS and CDR2 YFSETQ. The CDR3 totals 14 residues. CDR3 protein: CASSLAGGTGELFF. The CDR3, as DNA: TGCGCCAGCAGCTTGGCCGGGGGCACCGGGGAGCTGTTTTTT.

This clone was observed once. The gene calls are TRBV6-5 and TRBJ2-1; 8 bases map to TRBD1. V shed 4 bases, J shed 6 bases, and the junction held 8 bases outside the gene matches. The V gene's germline CDR1 is MNHEY and CDR2 SVGAGI. The CDR3 is made up of 15 amino acids. The CDR3 region is CASSFTGGLSNEQFF. CDR3 coding DNA: TGTGCCAGCAGTTTTACAGGGGGTTTATCCAATGAGCAGTTCTTC.

The chain is built from TRBV4-1 and TRBJ1-6; D perhaps matches TRBD1 (5 bases). V lost 1 base and J 8 bases, leaving 12 bases between the germline ends. CDR1 and CDR2 (germline): MGHRA, YSYEKL. This CDR3 is 15 amino acids long. The CDR3 DNA reads as TGCGCCAGCAGCCAAGTTCGGCAGGGACATTCACCCCTCCACTTT. Translated: CASSQVRQGHSPLHF.

The chain has TRBV19 and TRBJ2-1; 7 nucleotides align to TRBD1. From germline, CDR1 is LNHDA and CDR2 SQIVND (reference sequence). The V gene end was trimmed by 3 bases and the J gene end by 4 bases; junction bases not matched to a gene: 6. CDR3 length: 15 residues. CDR3 in DNA: TGTGCCAGTAGTATTTCTCAGGGGGTATACAATGAGCAGTTCTTC. Amino acid sequence: CASSISQGVYNEQFF.